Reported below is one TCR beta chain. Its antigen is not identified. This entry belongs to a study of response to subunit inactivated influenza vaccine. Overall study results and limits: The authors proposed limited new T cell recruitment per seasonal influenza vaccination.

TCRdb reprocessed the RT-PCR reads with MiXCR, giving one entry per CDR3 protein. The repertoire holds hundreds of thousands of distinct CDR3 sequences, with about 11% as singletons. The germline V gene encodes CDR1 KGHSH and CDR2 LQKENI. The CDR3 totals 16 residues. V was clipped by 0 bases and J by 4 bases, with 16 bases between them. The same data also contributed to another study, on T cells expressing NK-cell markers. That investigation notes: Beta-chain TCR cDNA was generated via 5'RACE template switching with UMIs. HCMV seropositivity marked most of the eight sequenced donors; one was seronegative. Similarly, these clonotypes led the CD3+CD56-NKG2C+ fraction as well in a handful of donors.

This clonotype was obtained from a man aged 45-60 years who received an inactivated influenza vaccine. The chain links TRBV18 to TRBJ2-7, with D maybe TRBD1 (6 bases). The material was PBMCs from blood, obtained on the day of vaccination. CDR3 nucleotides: TGTGCCAGCTCACCACCGGGTTCGGCAGGGACATACGAGCAGTACTTC. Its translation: CASSPPGSAGTYEQYF.